This T cell receptor (beta chain) derives from a study of T-cell memory formation after mild COVID-19. Study-wide findings and caveats: Clones that contracted from day 15 to 85 were balanced CD4/CD8, while later expanders leaned CD4+.

The authors produced TCR alpha and TCR beta cDNA libraries with sample barcodes and UMIs by 5'RACE using constant-segment primers. Using its own MiXCR run on the 5' RACE reads, TCRdb lists one record per CDR3 protein. The sample holds approximately 150,000 distinct CDR3 sequences, approximately 14% seen once. Germline values: CDR1 KGHDR, CDR2 SFDVKD. The CDR3 sequence is 15 residues long. The germline V and J ends were trimmed by 3 bases and 4 bases, with 14 bases remaining between them. With respect to this clonotype: Its antigen is undetermined.

Sequencing was done on a sample of PBMCs or a T cell subset sorted from them (not recorded which). This clonotype was obtained from an adult woman who had mild COVID-19 (a few samples of this study predate the infection). Cell type and time point are not known. J is TRBJ2-5 and V is TRBV24-1; D perhaps matches TRBD2 (7 bases). The CDR3 DNA is TGTGCCACCAGTGATGCCATAGGGGGGGGAGAGACCCAGTACTTC. Translating it yields CATSDAIGGGETQYF.